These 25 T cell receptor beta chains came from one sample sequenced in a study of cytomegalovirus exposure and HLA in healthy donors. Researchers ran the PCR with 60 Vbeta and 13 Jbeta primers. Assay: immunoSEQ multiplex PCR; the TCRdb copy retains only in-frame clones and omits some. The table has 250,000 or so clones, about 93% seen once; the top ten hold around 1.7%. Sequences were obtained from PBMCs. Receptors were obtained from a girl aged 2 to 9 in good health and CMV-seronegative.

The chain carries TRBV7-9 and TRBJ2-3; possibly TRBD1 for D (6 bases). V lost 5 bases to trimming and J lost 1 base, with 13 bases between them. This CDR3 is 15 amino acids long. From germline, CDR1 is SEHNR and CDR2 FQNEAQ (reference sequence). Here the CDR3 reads CASSRTGPRTDTQYF. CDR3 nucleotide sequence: TGTGCCAGCAGCCGAACAGGGCCGCGCACAGATACGCAGTATTTT.

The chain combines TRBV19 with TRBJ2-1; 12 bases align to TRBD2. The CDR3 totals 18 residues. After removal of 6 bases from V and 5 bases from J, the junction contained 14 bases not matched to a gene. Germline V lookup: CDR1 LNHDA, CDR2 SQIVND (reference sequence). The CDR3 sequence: CASSPASGRVNENNEQFF. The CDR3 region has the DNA TGTGCCAGTAGCCCCGCTAGCGGGAGGGTCAATGAAAACAATGAGCAGTTCTTC.

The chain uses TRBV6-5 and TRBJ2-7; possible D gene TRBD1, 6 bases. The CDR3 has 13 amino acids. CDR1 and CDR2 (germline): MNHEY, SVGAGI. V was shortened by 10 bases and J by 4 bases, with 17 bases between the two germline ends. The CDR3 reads CATLRQAPYEQYF. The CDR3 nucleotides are TGTGCCACCTTAAGACAGGCACCTTACGAGCAGTACTTC.

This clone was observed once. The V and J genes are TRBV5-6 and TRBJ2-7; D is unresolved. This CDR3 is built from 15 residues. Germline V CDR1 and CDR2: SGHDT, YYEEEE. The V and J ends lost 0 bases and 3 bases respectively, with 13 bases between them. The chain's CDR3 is CASSLAGPRIYEQYF. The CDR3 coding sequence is TGTGCCAGCAGCTTGGCCGGTCCACGTATCTACGAGCAGTACTTC.

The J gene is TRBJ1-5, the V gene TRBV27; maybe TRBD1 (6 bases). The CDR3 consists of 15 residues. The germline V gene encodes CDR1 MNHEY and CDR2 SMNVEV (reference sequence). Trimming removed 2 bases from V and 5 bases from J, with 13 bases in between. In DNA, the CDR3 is TGTGCCAGCAGTTTACGGCAGGGGAGGGATCAGCCCCAGCATTTT. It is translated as CASSLRQGRDQPQHF.

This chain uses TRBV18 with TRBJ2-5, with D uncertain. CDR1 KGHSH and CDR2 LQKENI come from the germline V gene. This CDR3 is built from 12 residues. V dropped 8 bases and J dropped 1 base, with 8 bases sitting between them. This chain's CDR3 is CASQTFQETQYF. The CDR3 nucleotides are TGTGCCAGCCAGACATTCCAAGAGACCCAGTACTTC.

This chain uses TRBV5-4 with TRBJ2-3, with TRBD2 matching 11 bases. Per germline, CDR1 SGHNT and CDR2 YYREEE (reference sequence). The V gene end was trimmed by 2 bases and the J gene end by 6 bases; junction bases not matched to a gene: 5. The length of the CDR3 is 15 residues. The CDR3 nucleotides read TGTGCCAGCAGCTTACCGGGACTAGCGGTGGATACGCAGTATTTT. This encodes CASSLPGLAVDTQYF.

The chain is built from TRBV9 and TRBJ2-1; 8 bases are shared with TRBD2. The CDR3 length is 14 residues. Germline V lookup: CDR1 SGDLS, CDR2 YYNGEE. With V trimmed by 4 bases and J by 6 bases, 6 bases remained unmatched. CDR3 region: CASSSRLARNEQFF. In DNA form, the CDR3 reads TGTGCCAGCAGCTCCCGACTAGCGCGCAATGAGCAGTTCTTC.

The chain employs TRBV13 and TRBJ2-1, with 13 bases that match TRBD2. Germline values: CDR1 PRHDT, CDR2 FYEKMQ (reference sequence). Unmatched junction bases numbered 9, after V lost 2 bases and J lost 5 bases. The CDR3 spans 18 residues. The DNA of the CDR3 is TGTGCCAGCAGCTTAAGGTTGTACGGGACTAGCGGGGACAATGAGCAGTTCTTC. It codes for CASSLRLYGTSGDNEQFF.

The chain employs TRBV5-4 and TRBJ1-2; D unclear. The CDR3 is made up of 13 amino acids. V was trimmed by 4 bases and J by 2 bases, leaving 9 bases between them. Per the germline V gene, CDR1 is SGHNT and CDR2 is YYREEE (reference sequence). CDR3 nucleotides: TGTGCCAGCAGCGCCCCAGAAAACTATGGCTACACCTTC. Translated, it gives CASSAPENYGYTF.

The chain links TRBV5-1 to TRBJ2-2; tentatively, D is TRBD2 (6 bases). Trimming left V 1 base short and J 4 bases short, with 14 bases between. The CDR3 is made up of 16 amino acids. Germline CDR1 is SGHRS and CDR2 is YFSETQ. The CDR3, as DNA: TGCGCCAGCAGCTTGAATACCGGGACTGGCACCGGGGAGCTGTTTTTT. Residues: CASSLNTGTGTGELFF.

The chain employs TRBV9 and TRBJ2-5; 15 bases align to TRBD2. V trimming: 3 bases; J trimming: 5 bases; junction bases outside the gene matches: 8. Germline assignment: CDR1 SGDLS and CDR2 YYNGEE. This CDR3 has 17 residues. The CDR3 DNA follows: TGTGCCAGCAGCGACGGGACTAGCGGGGGGTTACAGGAGACCCAGTACTTC. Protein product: CASSDGTSGGLQETQYF.

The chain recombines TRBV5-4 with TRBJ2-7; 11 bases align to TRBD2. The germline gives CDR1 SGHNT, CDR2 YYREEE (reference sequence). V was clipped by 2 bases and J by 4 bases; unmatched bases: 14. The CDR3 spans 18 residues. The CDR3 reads CASSFGPQLAGGHYEQYF. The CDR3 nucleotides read TGTGCCAGCAGCTTTGGCCCGCAATTAGCGGGAGGGCATTACGAGCAGTACTTC.

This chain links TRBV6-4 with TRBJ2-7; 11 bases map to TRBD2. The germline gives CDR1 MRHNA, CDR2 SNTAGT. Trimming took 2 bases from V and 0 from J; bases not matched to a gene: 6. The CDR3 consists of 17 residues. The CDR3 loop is CASSDLTSGGSSYEQYF. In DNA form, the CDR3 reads TGTGCCAGCAGTGACCTCACTAGCGGGGGCAGCTCCTACGAGCAGTACTTC.

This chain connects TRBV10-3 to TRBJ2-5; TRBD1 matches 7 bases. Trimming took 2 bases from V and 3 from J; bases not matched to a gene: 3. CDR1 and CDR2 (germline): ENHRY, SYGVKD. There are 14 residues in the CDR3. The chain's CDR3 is CAISEPGQKETQYF. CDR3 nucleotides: TGTGCCATCAGTGAGCCGGGACAGAAAGAGACCCAGTACTTC.

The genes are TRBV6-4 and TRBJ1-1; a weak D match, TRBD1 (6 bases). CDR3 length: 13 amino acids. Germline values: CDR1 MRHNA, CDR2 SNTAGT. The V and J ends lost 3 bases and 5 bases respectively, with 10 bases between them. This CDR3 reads CASSDQGGTEAFF. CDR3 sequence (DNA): TGTGCCAGCAGTGATCAAGGGGGAACTGAAGCTTTCTTT.

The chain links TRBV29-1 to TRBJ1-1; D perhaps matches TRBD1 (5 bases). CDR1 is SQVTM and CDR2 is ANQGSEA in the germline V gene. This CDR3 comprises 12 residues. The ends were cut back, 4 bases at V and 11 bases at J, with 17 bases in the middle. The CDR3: CSVGQGVPVAFF. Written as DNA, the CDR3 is TGCAGCGTTGGACAAGGGGTTCCGGTCGCTTTCTTT.

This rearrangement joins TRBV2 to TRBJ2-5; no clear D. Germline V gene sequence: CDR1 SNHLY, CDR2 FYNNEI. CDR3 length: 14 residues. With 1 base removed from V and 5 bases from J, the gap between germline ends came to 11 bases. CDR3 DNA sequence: TGTGCCAGCAGTGAAGTTGAGGAGCCGGAGACCCAGTACTTC. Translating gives CASSEVEEPETQYF.

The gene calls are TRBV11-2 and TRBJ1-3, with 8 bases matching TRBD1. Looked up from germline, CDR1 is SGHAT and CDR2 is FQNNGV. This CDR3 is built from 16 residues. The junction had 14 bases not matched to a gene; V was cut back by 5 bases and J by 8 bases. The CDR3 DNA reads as TGTGCCAGCAGCCCCCGGACAGGGTCTTTGGAACACACCATATATTTT. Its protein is CASSPRTGSLEHTIYF.

CDR3 in amino acids: CASSLTGTVNTEAFF. In DNA, the CDR3 is TGTGCCAGCAGTTTGACAGGGACCGTGAACACTGAAGCTTTCTTT. The V call is TRBV27, the J call TRBJ1-1, with 7 bases lining up with TRBD1. Germline CDR1 MNHEY, CDR2 SMNVEV (reference sequence). This CDR3 comprises 15 residues. Trimming removed 3 bases from V and 0 bases from J; junction bases left unmatched: 4.

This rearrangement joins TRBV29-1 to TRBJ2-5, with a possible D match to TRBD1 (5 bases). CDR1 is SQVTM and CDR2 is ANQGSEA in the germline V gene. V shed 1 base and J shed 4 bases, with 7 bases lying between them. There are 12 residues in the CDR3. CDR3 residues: CSVEGGAETQYF. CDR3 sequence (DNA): TGCAGCGTTGAAGGGGGCGCAGAGACCCAGTACTTC.

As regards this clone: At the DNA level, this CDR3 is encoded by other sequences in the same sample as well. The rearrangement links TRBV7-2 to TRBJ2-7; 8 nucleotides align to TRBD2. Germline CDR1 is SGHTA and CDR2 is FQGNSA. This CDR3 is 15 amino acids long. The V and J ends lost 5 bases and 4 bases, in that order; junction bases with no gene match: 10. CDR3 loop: CASSLLAEGQYEQYF. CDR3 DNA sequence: TGTGCCAGCAGCCTACTAGCGGAAGGACAATACGAGCAGTACTTC.

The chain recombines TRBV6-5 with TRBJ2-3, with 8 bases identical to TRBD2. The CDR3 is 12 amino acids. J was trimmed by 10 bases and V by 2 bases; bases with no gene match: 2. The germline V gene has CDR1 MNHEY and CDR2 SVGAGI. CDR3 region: CASSYTREAQYF. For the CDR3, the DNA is TGTGCCAGCAGTTACACGCGGGAGGCGCAGTATTTT.

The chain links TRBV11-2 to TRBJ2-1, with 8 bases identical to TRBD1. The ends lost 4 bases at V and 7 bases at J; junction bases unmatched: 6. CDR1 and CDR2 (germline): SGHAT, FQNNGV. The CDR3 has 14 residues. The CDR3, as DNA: TGTGCCAGCAGCTCGACAGGGGCGGGAAATGAGCAGTTCTTC. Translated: CASSSTGAGNEQFF.

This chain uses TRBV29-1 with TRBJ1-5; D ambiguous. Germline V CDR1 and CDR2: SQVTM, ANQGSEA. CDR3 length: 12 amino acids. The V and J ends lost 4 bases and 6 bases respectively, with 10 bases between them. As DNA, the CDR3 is TGCAGCGTTGCCAGCGCGGGTCAGCCCCAGCATTTT. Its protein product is CSVASAGQPQHF.